This is a list of T cell receptor beta chains from one sample in a study of blood T cell repertoires in COVID-19. This table comes from immunoSEQ multiplex PCR, and its TCRdb copy is limited to in-frame clones, with some not included. The sample lists about 140,000 clones; roughly 84% were seen once. The specimen sequenced was peripheral blood. The origin of the receptors is a woman aged 55-75 years with acute or convalescent COVID-19. Each CDR3 is given with its conserved first and last residue. The order of the fields is D gene, J gene, clone size, V gene, CDR3 protein, CDR3 DNA. D genes are given only for firm matches. A clone size is listed for some rows: how often the clone was seen (once, few, many), or a class if it is expanded.

-,TRBJ2-7,-,TRBV3-1/TRBV3-2,CASSYPGGLPYEQYF,TGTGCCAGCAGCTACCCCGGGGGGCTTCCCTACGAGCAGTACTTC
-,TRBJ1-6,-,TRBV7-2,CASSSRPVTINSPLHF,TGTGCCAGCAGCTCCCGCCCAGTAACCATTAATTCACCCCTCCACTTT
TRBD1,TRBJ2-7,-,TRBV19,CASSIGGGTGTYEQYF,TGTGCCAGTAGTATCGGTGGAGGGACAGGGACCTACGAGCAGTACTTC
TRBD2,TRBJ2-2,once,TRBV4-2,CASSRVGGDGELFF,TGTGCCAGCAGCCGAGTGGGGGGGGATGGGGAGCTGTTTTTT
TRBD1,TRBJ1-2,-,TRBV9,CASSVGSDRGSGYTF,TGTGCCAGCAGCGTAGGTTCGGACAGGGGGTCAGGCTACACCTTC
-,TRBJ2-3,-,TRBV5-1,CASSLAIENTDTQYF,TGCGCCAGCAGCTTGGCCATAGAAAACACAGATACGCAGTATTTT
TRBD1,TRBJ2-3,few,TRBV2,CASRHRQGKADTQYF,TGTGCCAGCAGGCACCGACAGGGGAAAGCAGATACGCAGTATTTT
TRBD2,TRBJ2-1,-,TRBV9,CASSISGYSGGNEQFF,TGTGCCAGCAGCATTTCAGGGTATAGCGGGGGAAATGAGCAGTTCTTC
-,TRBJ1-5,-,TRBV28,CASKGWGDSNQPQHF,TGTGCCAGCAAGGGGTGGGGGGACAGCAATCAGCCCCAGCATTTT
-,TRBJ1-2,-,TRBV30,CAWSMRANFYGYTF,TGTGCCTGGAGTATGAGGGCTAACTTCTATGGCTACACCTTC
-,TRBJ2-7,-,TRBV2,CASSDREAPYEQYF,TGTGCCAGCAGTGACAGGGAGGCGCCCTACGAGCAGTACTTC
TRBD2,TRBJ2-7,-,TRBV7-2,CASSLALAGSNEQYF,TGTGCCAGCAGCTTAGCTCTAGCGGGGAGTAACGAGCAGTACTTC
-,TRBJ2-7,-,TRBV19,CASSIRGYEQYF,TGTGCCAGTAGTATAAGGGGCTACGAGCAGTACTTC
-,TRBJ1-5,-,TRBV30,CAWSARDNQPQHF,TGTGCCTGGAGTGCCAGGGACAATCAGCCCCAGCATTTT
TRBD1,TRBJ1-4,-,TRBV7-9,CASSLRGQGSLGEKLFF,TGTGCCAGCAGCTTAAGGGGACAGGGGTCCCTTGGCGAAAAACTGTTTTTT
TRBD2,TRBJ2-7,-,TRBV12-5,CASYRAGGYEQYF,TGTGCTAGTTACCGGGCGGGGGGCTACGAGCAGTACTTC
TRBD1,TRBJ1-5,-,TRBV10-2,CASTGGGQPQHF,TGCGCCAGCACAGGGGGTGGCCAGCCCCAGCATTTT
TRBD1,TRBJ1-2,-,TRBV3-1/TRBV3-2,CASSPNRGIAYGYTF,TGTGCCAGCAGCCCTAACAGGGGGATCGCCTATGGCTACACCTTC
-,TRBJ1-1,-,TRBV3-1/TRBV3-2,CASSQAAGRTEAFF,TGTGCCAGCAGCCAAGCAGCAGGGAGGACTGAAGCTTTCTTT
-,TRBJ1-1,few,TRBV11-2,CASSFLPEAFF,TGTGCCAGCAGCTTTCTTCCTGAAGCTTTCTTT
TRBD1,TRBJ2-7,-,TRBV5-7,CASSLGQGMNEQYF,TGTGCCAGCAGCCTGGGACAGGGGATGAACGAGCAGTACTTC
TRBD2,TRBJ2-5,-,TRBV7-6,CASSLIASGGYVQETQYF,TGTGCCAGCAGCTTAATCGCTAGCGGGGGATACGTCCAAGAGACCCAGTACTTC
-,TRBJ1-5,-,TRBV6-5,CASSLSPYSNQPQHF,TGTGCCAGCAGTCTTAGCCCGTATAGCAATCAGCCCCAGCATTTT
TRBD1,TRBJ2-7,-,TRBV6-2/TRBV6-3,CASSFIDRAFSYEQYF,TGTGCCAGCAGTTTTATAGACAGGGCCTTTTCCTACGAGCAGTACTTC
-,TRBJ1-6,-,TRBV2,CASSTDLYNSPLHF,TGTGCCAGCAGTACCGACTTATATAATTCACCCCTCCACTTT
-,TRBJ2-1,-,TRBV10-1,CASSESWLGGAGPYNEQFF,TGCGCCAGCAGTGAGTCCTGGTTAGGGGGAGCTGGCCCCTACAATGAGCAGTTCTTC
-,TRBJ1-5,-,TRBV27,CASSLWPQGGQPQHF,TGTGCCAGCAGTTTATGGCCCCAGGGAGGCCAGCCCCAGCATTTT
TRBD2,TRBJ2-1,-,TRBV4-2,CASSQVGGGFYNEQFF,TGTGCCAGCAGCCAAGTGGGGGGGGGTTTTTACAATGAGCAGTTCTTC
-,TRBJ1-2,-,TRBV28,CASRRGARDGYTF,TGTGCCAGCAGAAGGGGCGCTCGAGACGGCTACACCTTC
-,TRBJ1-5,-,TRBV5-4,CASSLAGSSQPQHF,TGTGCCAGCAGCTTGGCGGGGTCAAGTCAGCCCCAGCATTTT
-,TRBJ1-1,-,TRBV4-1,CASSQDGGVMNTEAFF,TGCGCCAGCAGCCAAGATGGCGGGGTCATGAACACTGAAGCTTTCTTT
-,TRBJ1-6,-,TRBV4-2,CASSQEDRRNSPLHF,TGTGCCAGCAGCCAAGAAGACAGGCGTAATTCACCCCTCCACTTT
-,TRBJ2-7,-,TRBV29-1,CSVEDPRSLGSGYEQYF,TGCAGCGTTGAAGACCCCCGCTCCCTTGGCTCTGGCTACGAGCAGTACTTC
TRBD1,TRBJ2-7,-,TRBV7-3,CASSRGQGAREQYF,TGTGCCAGCAGCAGGGGACAGGGGGCGCGGGAGCAGTACTTC
-,TRBJ1-4,-,TRBV16,CASSQLAVPGSGNEKLFF,TGTGCCAGCAGCCAATTAGCGGTTCCGGGCAGTGGCAATGAAAAACTGTTTTTT
TRBD1,TRBJ1-5,-,TRBV18,CASSPSVGTGRSNQPQHF,TGTGCCAGCTCACCATCGGTTGGGACAGGCAGGAGCAATCAGCCCCAGCATTTT
-,TRBJ2-1,many,TRBV7-2,CASSSQGYGNEQFF,TGTGCCAGCAGCTCTCAGGGGTATGGGAATGAGCAGTTCTTC
-,TRBJ1-2,-,TRBV20-1,CSARGPGGYTF,TGCAGTGCTAGAGGACCAGGTGGCTACACCTTC